This record looks at one TCR beta chain sequence and its context. The repertoire was sequenced with immunoSEQ multiplex PCR; TCRdb's copy has only in-frame clones and lacks some. Found here are tens of thousands of clones, 90% to 95% of them singletons; the top ten hold approximately 5%. Per the germline V gene, CDR1 is SNHLY and CDR2 is FYNNEI. CDR3 length: 14 residues. Trimming pared 3 bases from V and 1 base from J, leaving 7 bases between. These data are taken from a study of cytomegalovirus exposure and HLA in healthy donors. The origin of this receptor is a young man in good health and CMV-seropositive. V gene TRBV2 combines with J gene TRBJ2-1; TRBD2 might be the D (5 bases). The sequenced material came from PBMCs. The CDR3 nucleotides read TGTGCCAGCAGTGAGGTAGCGTCCTACAATGAGCAGTTCTTC. Its protein is CASSEVASYNEQFF. Full variable domain (rest looked up from reference TRBV2 and TRBJ2-1): EPEVTQTPSHQVTQMGQEVILRCVPISNHLYFYWYRQILGQKVEFLVSFYNNEISEKSEIFDDQFSVERPDGSNFTLKIRSTKLEDSAMYFCASSEVASYNEQFFGPGTRLTVL.